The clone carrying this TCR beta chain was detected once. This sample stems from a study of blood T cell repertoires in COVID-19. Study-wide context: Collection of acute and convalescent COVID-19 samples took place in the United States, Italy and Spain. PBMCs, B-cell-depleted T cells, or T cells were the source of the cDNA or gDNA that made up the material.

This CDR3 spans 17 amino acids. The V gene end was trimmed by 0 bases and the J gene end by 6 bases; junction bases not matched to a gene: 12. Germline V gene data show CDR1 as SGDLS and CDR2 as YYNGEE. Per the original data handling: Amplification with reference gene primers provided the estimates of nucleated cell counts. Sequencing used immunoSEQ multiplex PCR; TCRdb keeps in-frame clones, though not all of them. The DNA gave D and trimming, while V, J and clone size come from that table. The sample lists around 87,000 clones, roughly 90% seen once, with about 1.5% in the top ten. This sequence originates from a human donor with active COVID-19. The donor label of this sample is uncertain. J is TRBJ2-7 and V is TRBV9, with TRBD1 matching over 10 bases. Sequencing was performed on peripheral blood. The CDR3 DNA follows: TGTGCCAGCAGCGTAGCATGGGGGGGACAGGGGTCGGGCGAGCAGTACTTC. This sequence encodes CASSVAWGGQGSGEQYF.